Here is one TCR beta chain with its context. Antigen specificity is unknown. This CDR3 is 16 amino acids long. Trimming cost V 4 bases and J 6 bases; bases outside gene matches: 14. This sample was taken from a study of CD8 T cells in ankylosing spondylitis. General study points: Disease-linked clones proved CD8+ and comparatively uncommon in peripheral blood.

Researchers built TCR beta libraries using quantitative 5'-RACE with molecular barcodes. In TCRdb, the 5' RACE reads were re-called with MiXCR into one record per CDR3 protein. This table has 150,000 to 250,000 distinct CDR3 sequences, around 13% appearing once. The chain recombines TRBV12-3 or TRBV12-4 with TRBJ2-7, with 8 bases that match TRBD2. Specimen: blood, either unsorted or a sorted T cell fraction (not recorded which). The origin of this receptor is a male donor with ankylosing spondylitis or in good health (not recorded which). CDR3 loop: CASSSFSGRDSFEQYF. The CDR3 nucleotides read TGTGCCAGCAGTTCGTTCAGCGGGAGAGACTCTTTCGAGCAGTACTTC.